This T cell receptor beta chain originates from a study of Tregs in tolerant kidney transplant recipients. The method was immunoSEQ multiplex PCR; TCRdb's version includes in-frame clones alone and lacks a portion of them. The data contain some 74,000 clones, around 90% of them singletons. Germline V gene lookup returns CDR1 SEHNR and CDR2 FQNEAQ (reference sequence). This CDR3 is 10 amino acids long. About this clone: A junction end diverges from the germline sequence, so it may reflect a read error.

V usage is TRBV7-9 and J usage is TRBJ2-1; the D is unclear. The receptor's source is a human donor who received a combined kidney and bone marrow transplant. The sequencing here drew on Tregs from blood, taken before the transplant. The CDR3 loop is CASIGHEQLF. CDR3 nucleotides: TGTGCCAGCATAGGGCATGAGCAGCTCTTC.